This section outlines one TCR beta chain sequence together with its context. Antigen: not known. V lost 3 bases and J lost 5; bases outside the gene matches: 5. This CDR3 is 13 amino acids long. Germline assignment: CDR1 DFQATT and CDR2 SNEGSKA (reference sequence). Primed by a sample-barcoded 5' primer and a J-beta primer mix, a second PCR proceeded for about 6 to 11 cycles. MiXCR, applied by TCRdb to the 5' RACE reads, yields one record per CDR3 protein. Of over a million distinct CDR3 sequences listed, roughly 43% are singletons. This sample is part of a study of blood T cells in healthy people across ages. Notes on the study in general: The unsorted PBMCs prevented any conclusive comparison of naive versus antigen-experienced cells.

This rearrangement joins TRBV20-1 to TRBJ1-1, with 8 nucleotides matching TRBD1. The sequence derives from a woman between 18 and 29 years old in good health. The sequenced material came from blood. CDR3 DNA: TGCAGTGCTAGGTACAGGGGGGAGACTGAAGCTTTCTTT. Translation: CSARYRGETEAFF.